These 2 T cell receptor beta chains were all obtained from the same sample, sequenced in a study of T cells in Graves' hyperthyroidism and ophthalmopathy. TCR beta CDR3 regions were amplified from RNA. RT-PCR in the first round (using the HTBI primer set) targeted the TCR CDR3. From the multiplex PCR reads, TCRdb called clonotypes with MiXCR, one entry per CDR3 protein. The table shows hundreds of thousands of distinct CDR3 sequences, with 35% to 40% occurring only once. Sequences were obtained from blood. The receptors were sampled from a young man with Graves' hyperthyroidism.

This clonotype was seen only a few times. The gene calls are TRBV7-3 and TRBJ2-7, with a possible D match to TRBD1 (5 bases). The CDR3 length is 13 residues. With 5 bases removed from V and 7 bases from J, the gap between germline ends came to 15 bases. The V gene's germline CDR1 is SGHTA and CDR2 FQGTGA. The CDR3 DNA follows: TGTGCCAGCAGCCTTGGGGCGTTTGGGGAGCAGTACTTC. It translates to CASSLGAFGEQYF.

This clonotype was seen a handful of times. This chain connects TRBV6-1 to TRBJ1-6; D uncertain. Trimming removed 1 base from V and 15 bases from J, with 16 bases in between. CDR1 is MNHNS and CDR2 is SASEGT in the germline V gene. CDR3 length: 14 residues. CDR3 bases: TGTGCCAGCAGTGAAGGCAACACCTTTCTGGGCCTCCACTTT. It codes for CASSEGNTFLGLHF.